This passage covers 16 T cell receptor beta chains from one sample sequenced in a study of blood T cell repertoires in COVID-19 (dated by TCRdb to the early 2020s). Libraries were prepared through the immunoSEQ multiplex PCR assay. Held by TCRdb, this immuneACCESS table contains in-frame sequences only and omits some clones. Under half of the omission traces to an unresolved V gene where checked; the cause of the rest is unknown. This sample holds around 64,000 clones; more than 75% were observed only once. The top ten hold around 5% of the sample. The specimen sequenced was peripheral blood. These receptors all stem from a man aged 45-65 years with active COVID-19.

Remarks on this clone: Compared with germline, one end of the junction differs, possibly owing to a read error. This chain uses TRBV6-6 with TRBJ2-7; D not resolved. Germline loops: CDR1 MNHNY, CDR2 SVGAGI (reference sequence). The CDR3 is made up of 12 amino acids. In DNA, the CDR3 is TGTGCCAGCAGTTACTCCTCCTCCGAGCAGTACTTC. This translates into CASSYSSSEQYF.

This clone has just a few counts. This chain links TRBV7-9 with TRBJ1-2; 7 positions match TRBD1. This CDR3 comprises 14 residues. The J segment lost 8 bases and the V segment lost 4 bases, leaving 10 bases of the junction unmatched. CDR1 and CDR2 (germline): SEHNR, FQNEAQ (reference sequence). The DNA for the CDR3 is TGTGCCAGCAGCTCATCACAGGGGTATGGAGGCTACACCTTC. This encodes CASSSSQGYGGYTF.

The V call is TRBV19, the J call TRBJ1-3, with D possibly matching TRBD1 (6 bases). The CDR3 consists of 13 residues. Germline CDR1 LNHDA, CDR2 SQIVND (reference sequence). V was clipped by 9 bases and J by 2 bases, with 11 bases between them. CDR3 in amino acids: CARRTETGNTIYF. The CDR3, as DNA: TGTGCCAGAAGGACAGAGACTGGAAACACCATATATTTT.

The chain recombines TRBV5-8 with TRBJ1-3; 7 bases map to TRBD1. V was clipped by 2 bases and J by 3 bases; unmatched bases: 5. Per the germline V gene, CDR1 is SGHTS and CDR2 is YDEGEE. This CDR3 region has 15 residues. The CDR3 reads CASSLPGGVGNTIYF. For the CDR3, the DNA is TGTGCCAGCAGCTTACCAGGGGGTGTTGGAAACACCATATATTTT.

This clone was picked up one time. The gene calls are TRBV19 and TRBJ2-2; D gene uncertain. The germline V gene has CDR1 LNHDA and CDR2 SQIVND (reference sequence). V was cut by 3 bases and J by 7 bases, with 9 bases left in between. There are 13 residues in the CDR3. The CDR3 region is CASSIQFGGELFF. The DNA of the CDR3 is TGTGCCAGTAGTATCCAGTTTGGCGGGGAGCTGTTTTTT.

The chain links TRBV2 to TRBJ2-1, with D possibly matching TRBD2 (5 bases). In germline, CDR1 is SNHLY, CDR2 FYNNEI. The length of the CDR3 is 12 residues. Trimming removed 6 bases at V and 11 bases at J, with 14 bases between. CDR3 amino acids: CASRSPGWKQFF. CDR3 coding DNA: TGTGCCAGCAGGAGCCCGGGATGGAAGCAGTTCTTC.

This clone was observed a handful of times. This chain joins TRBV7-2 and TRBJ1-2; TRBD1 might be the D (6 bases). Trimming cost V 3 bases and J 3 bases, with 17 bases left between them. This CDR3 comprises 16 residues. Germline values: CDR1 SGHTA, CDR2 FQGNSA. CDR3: CASSFWDTQGDYGYTF. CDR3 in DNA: TGTGCCAGCAGCTTTTGGGACACCCAAGGGGACTATGGCTACACCTTC.

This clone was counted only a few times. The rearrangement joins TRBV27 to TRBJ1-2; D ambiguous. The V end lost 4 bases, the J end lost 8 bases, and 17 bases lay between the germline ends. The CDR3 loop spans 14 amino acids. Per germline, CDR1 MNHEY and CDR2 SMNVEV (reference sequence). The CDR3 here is CASSYTGVRGGYTF. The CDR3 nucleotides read TGTGCCAGCAGTTACACCGGGGTCCGAGGGGGCTACACCTTC.

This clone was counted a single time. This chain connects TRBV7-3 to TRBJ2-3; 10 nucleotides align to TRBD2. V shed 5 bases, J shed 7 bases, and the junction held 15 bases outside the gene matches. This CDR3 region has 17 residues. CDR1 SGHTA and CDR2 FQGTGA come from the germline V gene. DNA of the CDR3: TGTGCCAGCAGCCCTCCGAAAGCGGGAGGGCCGGAAAATACGCAGTATTTT. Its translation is CASSPPKAGGPENTQYF.

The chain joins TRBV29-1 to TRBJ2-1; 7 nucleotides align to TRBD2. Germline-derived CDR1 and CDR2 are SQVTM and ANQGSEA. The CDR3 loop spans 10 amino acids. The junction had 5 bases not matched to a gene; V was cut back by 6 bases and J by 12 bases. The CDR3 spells CSVRRERQFF. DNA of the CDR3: TGCAGCGTGAGGCGGGAGAGGCAGTTCTTC.

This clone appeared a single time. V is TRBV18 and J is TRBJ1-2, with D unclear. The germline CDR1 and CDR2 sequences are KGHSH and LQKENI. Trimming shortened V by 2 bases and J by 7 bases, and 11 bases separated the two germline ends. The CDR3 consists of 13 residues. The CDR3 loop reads CASSPLEEGGYTF. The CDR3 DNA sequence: TGTGCCAGCTCACCATTGGAGGAAGGTGGCTACACCTTC.

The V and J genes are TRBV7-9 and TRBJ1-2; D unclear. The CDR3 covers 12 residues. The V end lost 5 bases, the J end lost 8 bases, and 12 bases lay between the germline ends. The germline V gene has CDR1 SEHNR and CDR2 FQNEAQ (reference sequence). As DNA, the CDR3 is TGTGCCAGCAGCCTAGAGTTGCGGGGCTACACCTTC. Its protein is CASSLELRGYTF.

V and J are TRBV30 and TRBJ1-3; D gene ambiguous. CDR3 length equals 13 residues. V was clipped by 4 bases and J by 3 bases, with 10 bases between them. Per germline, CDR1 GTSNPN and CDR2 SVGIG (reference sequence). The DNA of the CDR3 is TGTGCCTGGAATCCGATCGGTGGAAACACCATATATTTT. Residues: CAWNPIGGNTIYF.

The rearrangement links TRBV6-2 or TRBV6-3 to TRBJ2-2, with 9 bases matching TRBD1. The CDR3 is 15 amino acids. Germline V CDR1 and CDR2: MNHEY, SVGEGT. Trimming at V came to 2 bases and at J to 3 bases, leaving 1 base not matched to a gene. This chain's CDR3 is CASSYRTGDTGELFF. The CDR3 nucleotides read TGTGCCAGCAGTTACAGGACAGGGGACACCGGGGAGCTGTTTTTT.

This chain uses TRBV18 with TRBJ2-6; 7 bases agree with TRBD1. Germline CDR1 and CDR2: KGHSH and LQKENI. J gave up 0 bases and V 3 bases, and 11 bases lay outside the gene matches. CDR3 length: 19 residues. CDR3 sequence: CASSPTGRGTYSGANVLTF. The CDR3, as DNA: TGTGCCAGCTCACCTACCGGCAGGGGGACATACTCTGGGGCCAACGTCCTGACTTTC.

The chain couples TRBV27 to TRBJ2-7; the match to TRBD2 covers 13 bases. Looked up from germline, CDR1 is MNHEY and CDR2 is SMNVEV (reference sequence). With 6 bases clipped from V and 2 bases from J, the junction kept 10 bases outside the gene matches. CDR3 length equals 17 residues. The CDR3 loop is CASSRRAGTSGAYEQYF. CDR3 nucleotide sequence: TGTGCCAGCAGCCGGAGGGCCGGGACTAGCGGGGCCTACGAGCAGTACTTC.